This entry lists 23 T cell receptor beta chains sequenced from one sample in a study of T cell changes during pregnancy in multiple sclerosis. Generated by immunoSEQ multiplex PCR, the TCRdb table keeps only in-frame clones and is missing some. The sample lists tens of thousands of clones; over 85% were seen once. The specimen comprised CD8+ T cells from peripheral blood mononuclear cells, sampled in the second trimester of pregnancy. Every receptor here comes from a female donor with multiple sclerosis, enrolled in a pregnancy study.

The rearrangement links TRBV4-2 to TRBJ2-1, with unresolved D. The CDR3 runs 11 residues. Germline CDR1 and CDR2: LGHNA and YNFKEQ. With 5 bases removed from V and 8 bases from J, the gap between germline ends came to 7 bases. The chain's CDR3 is CASSAAYEQFF. The CDR3 DNA is TGTGCCAGCAGCGCAGCGTATGAGCAGTTCTTC.

The V and J genes are TRBV14 and TRBJ2-7, with D unresolved. CDR3 length equals 14 residues. With 4 bases removed from V and 2 bases from J, the gap between germline ends came to 12 bases. From germline, CDR1 is SGHDN and CDR2 FVKESK. CDR3 sequence reads: CASSPRQATYEQYF. For the CDR3, the DNA is TGTGCCAGCAGCCCCCGTCAGGCCACCTACGAGCAGTACTTC.

The chain links TRBV27 to TRBJ1-1; possible D gene TRBD1, 6 bases. Germline V gene lookup returns CDR1 MNHEY and CDR2 SMNVEV (reference sequence). This CDR3 is 16 amino acids long. The V end was cut by 5 bases, the J end by 4 bases, with 20 bases between. The CDR3 nucleotides read TGTGCCAGCAGTGCGTTTTCCCAGGGGTTTGGCACTGAAGCTTTCTTT. Amino acid sequence: CASSAFSQGFGTEAFF.

This chain connects TRBV7-2 to TRBJ2-5; D is possibly TRBD2 (6 bases). This CDR3 comprises 14 residues. CDR1 is SGHTA, CDR2 FQGNSA, per germline. Trimming shortened V by 0 bases and J by 3 bases, and 8 bases separated the two germline ends. CDR3 nucleotide sequence: TGTGCCAGCAGCTTAGCCGGGGGTAAAGAGACCCAGTACTTC. Its translation: CASSLAGGKETQYF.

The J gene is TRBJ2-3, the V gene TRBV27; D is uncertain. Germline V gene sequence: CDR1 MNHEY, CDR2 SMNVEV (reference sequence). V lost 7 bases and J lost 0, with 14 bases in between. The CDR3 contains 15 residues. For the CDR3, the DNA is TGTGCCAGCACTTCACACGCAACAAGCACAGATACGCAGTATTTT. It is translated as CASTSHATSTDTQYF.

This chain connects TRBV19 to TRBJ2-7, with TRBD2 as a possible D gene (6 bases). The CDR3 has 14 residues. Looked up from germline, CDR1 is LNHDA and CDR2 is SQIVND (reference sequence). Trimming took 2 bases from V and 3 from J, leaving 11 bases between them. In nucleotides, the CDR3 is TGTGCCAGTAGTATAAAACTAGCTTACTACGAGCAGTACTTC. This codes for CASSIKLAYYEQYF.

V is TRBV7-9 and J is TRBJ1-1; D remains ambiguous. Per germline, CDR1 SEHNR and CDR2 FQNEAQ (reference sequence). CDR3 length: 13 residues. Trimming took 1 base from V and 4 from J, leaving 7 bases between them. CDR3 nucleotides: TGTGCCAGCAGCTTAGGGCTTGCCACTGAAGCTTTCTTT. This sequence encodes CASSLGLATEAFF.

This clone was seen a single time. This chain joins TRBV19 and TRBJ2-7; possibly TRBD1 for D (6 bases). The CDR3 is 14 amino acids. Between the trimmed V and J ends, which lost 5 bases and 2 bases, there was a span of 13 bases. Germline CDR1 LNHDA, CDR2 SQIVND (reference sequence). CDR3 nucleotides: TGTGCCAGTAGTCCTCAGACAGGTGCCTACGAGCAGTACTTC. It codes for CASSPQTGAYEQYF.

The gene calls are TRBV5-4 and TRBJ2-7; 10 nucleotides align to TRBD2. The germline CDR1 and CDR2 sequences are SGHNT and YYREEE (reference sequence). The CDR3 is 17 amino acids. The V segment lost 0 bases and the J segment 0 bases; nucleotides outside the gene matches: 6. The CDR3 sequence is CASSLGLAGPSSYEQYF. The CDR3 coding sequence is TGTGCCAGCAGCTTGGGACTAGCGGGCCCCTCCTCCTACGAGCAGTACTTC.

This rearrangement joins TRBV27 to TRBJ2-1; D possibly corresponds to TRBD2 (7 bases). CDR1 MNHEY and CDR2 SMNVEV come from the germline V gene (reference sequence). The CDR3 spans 12 residues. V dropped 3 bases and J dropped 14 bases, with 14 bases sitting between them. The CDR3 here is CASSFGGGGEFF. The CDR3 DNA reads as TGTGCCAGCAGTTTTGGAGGAGGGGGGGAGTTCTTC.

V and J are TRBV25-1 and TRBJ1-2; a weak D match, TRBD1 (6 bases). The CDR3 contains 14 residues. V was clipped by 2 bases and J by 5 bases, with 12 bases between them. Germline lookup yields CDR1 MGHDK and CDR2 SYGVNS. The CDR3 nucleotides read TGTGCCAGCAGTGAAGCAGGGGTGCCGTATGGCTACACCTTC. It yields the protein CASSEAGVPYGYTF.

The CDR3 here is CASSLGGRETQYF. The CDR3 bases are TGTGCCAGCAGCTTAGGGGGCCGGGAGACCCAGTACTTC. V usage is TRBV7-3 and J usage is TRBJ2-5; tentatively, D is TRBD1 (6 bases). The germline gives CDR1 SGHTA, CDR2 FQGTGA. The V and J ends lost 2 bases and 5 bases respectively, with 9 bases between them. This CDR3 has 13 residues. Together with reference TRBV7-3 and TRBJ2-5, the CDR3 gives the full variable domain: GAGVSQTPSNKVTEKGKYVELRCDPISGHTALYWYRQSLGQGPEFLIYFQGTGAADDSGLPNDRFFAVRPEGSVSTLKIQRTERGDSAVYLCASSLGGRETQYFGPGTRLLVL.

The chain couples TRBV7-9 to TRBJ1-2; no definite D call. CDR3 length: 17 amino acids. Germline V gene data show CDR1 as SEHNR and CDR2 as FQNEAQ (reference sequence). V lost 3 bases and J lost 8, with 25 bases in between. CDR3 bases: TGTGCCAGCAGCTTCCGGCAGGACGAATCCTCAGGAGGAGGCTACACCTTC. As protein: CASSFRQDESSGGGYTF.

The chain links TRBV30 to TRBJ2-2; D possibly corresponds to TRBD1 (6 bases). V lost 1 base and J lost 6, with 15 bases in between. This CDR3 contains 15 residues. Germline CDR1 reads GTSNPN; CDR2 reads SVGIG (reference sequence). CDR3 amino acids: CAWSAAQGYPGELFF. The CDR3, as DNA: TGTGCCTGGAGTGCTGCCCAGGGGTACCCCGGGGAGCTGTTTTTT.

This chain connects TRBV28 to TRBJ2-2; D gene ambiguous. The germline CDR1 and CDR2 sequences are MDHEN and SYDVKM. Between the trimmed V and J ends, which lost 3 bases and 1 base, there was a span of 3 bases. The CDR3 has 13 residues. CDR3 nucleotide sequence: TGTGCCAGCAGTTTCCAGAACACCGGGGAGCTGTTTTTT. Protein product: CASSFQNTGELFF.

The J gene is TRBJ2-5, the V gene TRBV18; TRBD1 agrees at 8 bases. With 5 bases clipped from V and 5 bases from J, the junction kept 4 bases outside the gene matches. Germline-derived CDR1 and CDR2 are KGHSH and LQKENI. This CDR3 region has 13 residues. The CDR3 sequence: CASSATGGETQYF. CDR3 coding DNA: TGTGCCAGCTCAGCTACAGGGGGGGAGACCCAGTACTTC.

V usage is TRBV5-1 and J usage is TRBJ1-5; a weak D match, TRBD1 (5 bases). The CDR3 loop spans 15 amino acids. Germline assignment: CDR1 SGHRS and CDR2 YFSETQ. Trimming removed 0 bases at V and 0 bases at J, with 7 bases between. CDR3 sequence reads: CASSLAGYSNQPQHF. As DNA, the CDR3 is TGCGCCAGCAGCTTGGCAGGGTATAGCAATCAGCCCCAGCATTTT.

The V gene is TRBV30, the J gene TRBJ2-3; 16 nucleotides match TRBD2. The CDR3 is 19 residues long. Losses at the gene ends were 4 bases for V and 0 bases for J; bases not matched to a gene: 10. CDR1 and CDR2 (germline): GTSNPN, SVGIG (reference sequence). The CDR3 sequence: CAWTGLAGGPVPSTDTQYF. DNA of the CDR3: TGTGCCTGGACGGGACTAGCGGGAGGGCCCGTCCCTAGCACAGATACGCAGTATTTT.

The chain links TRBV4-3 to TRBJ2-2; 11 nucleotides line up with TRBD2. The CDR3 contains 16 residues. V gave up 6 bases and J gave up 7 bases; unmatched junction bases: 10. From germline, CDR1 is LGHNA and CDR2 YSLEER. This CDR3 is CASRKYRLAGGGELFF. In nucleotides, the CDR3 is TGCGCCAGCAGAAAGTACCGGCTAGCGGGAGGCGGGGAGCTGTTTTTT.

The gene calls are TRBV4-1 and TRBJ2-7; no firm D call. Germline-derived CDR1 and CDR2 are MGHRA and YSYEKL. The CDR3 has 14 residues. V was pared by 3 bases and J by 1 base, with 10 bases between. The CDR3 region is CASSHDSGSYEQYF. CDR3 sequence (DNA): TGCGCCAGCAGCCACGATTCGGGTTCCTACGAGCAGTACTTC.

The CDR3 sequence is CASSFEGAQPQHF. The CDR3 DNA sequence: TGTGCCAGCAGCTTTGAGGGGGCCCAGCCCCAGCATTTT. The chain employs TRBV7-9 and TRBJ1-5, with 7 bases lining up with TRBD1. CDR3 length: 13 amino acids. V shed 3 bases and J 7 bases; nucleotides not matched to a gene: 3. The germline CDR1 and CDR2 sequences are SEHNR and FQNEAQ (reference sequence). The whole variable domain, filled in from reference TRBV7-9 and TRBJ1-5, reads DTGVSQNPRHKITKRGQNVTFRCDPISEHNRLYWYRQTLGQGPEFLTYFQNEAQLEKSRLLSDRFSAERPKGSFSTLEIQRTEQGDSAMYLCASSFEGAQPQHFGDGTRLSIL.

The gene calls are TRBV27 and TRBJ2-1; 7 bases are shared with TRBD1. The CDR3 runs 14 residues. Germline CDR1 MNHEY, CDR2 SMNVEV (reference sequence). V was pared by 4 bases and J by 1 base, with 1 base of the junction left unmatched. CDR3 loop: CASSSGGSYNEQFF. The CDR3 nucleotides read TGTGCCAGCAGTTCAGGGGGTTCCTACAATGAGCAGTTCTTC.

The chain joins TRBV6-4 to TRBJ2-2; 7 nucleotides align to TRBD1. CDR3 length: 15 amino acids. The germline CDR1 and CDR2 sequences are MRHNA and SNTAGT. The ends lost 0 bases at V and 6 bases at J; junction bases unmatched: 4. The CDR3 coding sequence is TGTGCCAGCAGTGACTCGACGCAGGGGGCCGGGGAGCTGTTTTTT. Translated, it gives CASSDSTQGAGELFF.